This T cell receptor (beta chain) came from a study of a mutant IDH1 vaccine in newly diagnosed glioma. As for this clone: Its antigen remains unidentified.

Clones were read by immunoSEQ multiplex PCR, and TCRdb kept only the in-frame ones, dropping some. The profile shows about 66,000 clones, approximately 80% of them singletons. Trimming left V 7 bases short and J 4 bases short, with 17 bases between. This CDR3 is 14 amino acids long. CDR1 is MNHEY and CDR2 is SMNVEV in the germline V gene (reference sequence). As for time point: week 11, during vaccination. Every vaccine dose comprised 300 ug of mutant IDH1 20-mer peptide plus topical imiquimod. Source: PBMCs, taken from a glioma patient whose treatment included an IDH1 peptide vaccine. The rearrangement links TRBV27 to TRBJ2-7; no clear D gene. This TCR was sampled from a man aged 25 to 40 with glioma. Here the CDR3 reads CASMARLAVYEQYF. The DNA of the CDR3 is TGTGCCAGCATGGCTCGACTGGCGGTTTACGAGCAGTACTTC.